The 11 T cell receptor beta chains reported below all come from one sample, sequenced in a study of blood T cell repertoires in COVID-19. Libraries were prepared by immunoSEQ multiplex PCR; TCRdb keeps only in-frame clonotypes and omits some of them. The sample includes 190,000 or so clones, approximately 88% of them seen just once. Sequenced: peripheral blood. These receptors all come from a woman in her thirties with acute or convalescent COVID-19.

The chain joins TRBV27 to TRBJ2-3, with no clear D. V was cut by 6 bases and J by 1 base, with 8 bases left in between. The CDR3 contains 13 residues. Germline V gene lookup returns CDR1 MNHEY and CDR2 SMNVEV (reference sequence). CDR3 sequence: CASRSLGTDTQYF. The CDR3 nucleotides are TGTGCCAGCAGATCCCTAGGCACAGATACGCAGTATTTT.

This chain uses TRBV5-1 with TRBJ2-3; no clear D gene. Per germline, CDR1 SGHRS and CDR2 YFSETQ. The ends were cut back, 0 bases at V and 5 bases at J, with 4 bases in the middle. The CDR3 has 12 residues. The CDR3, as DNA: TGCGCCAGCAGCTTGGTACTAGATACGCAGTATTTT. This translates into CASSLVLDTQYF.

The chain couples TRBV28 to TRBJ1-1; tentative D call: TRBD1 (6 bases). Germline CDR1 and CDR2: MDHEN and SYDVKM. This CDR3 is 12 amino acids long. V was shortened by 7 bases and J by 0 bases, with 6 bases between the two germline ends. CDR3 sequence reads: CASNRVNTEAFF. The CDR3 region has the DNA TGTGCCAGCAACAGGGTGAACACTGAAGCTTTCTTT.

V and J are TRBV29-1 and TRBJ1-1; D is unresolved. Germline V gene data show CDR1 as SQVTM and CDR2 as ANQGSEA. Trimming stripped 4 bases from V and 2 bases from J, with 8 bases between. This CDR3 is 12 amino acids long. The CDR3 sequence is CSVGRSNTEAFF. In nucleotides, the CDR3 is TGCAGCGTTGGGCGGAGCAACACTGAAGCTTTCTTT.

The chain joins TRBV5-8 to TRBJ2-7; D is unresolved. Germline CDR1 reads SGHTS; CDR2 reads YDEGEE. The CDR3 consists of 12 residues. The germline V and J ends were trimmed by 2 bases and 7 bases, with 10 bases remaining between them. CDR3 in amino acids: CASSFLVEEQYF. CDR3 nucleotide sequence: TGTGCCAGCAGCTTCTTAGTGGAGGAGCAGTACTTC.

This clone came up once. CDR3 sequence: CASSLDPTRNYGYTF. DNA of the CDR3: TGCGCCAGCAGCTTGGACCCCACCCGGAACTATGGCTACACCTTC. The chain uses TRBV5-1 and TRBJ1-2; the D is unclear. CDR3 size: 15 residues. V lost 0 bases and J lost 2, with 11 bases in between. CDR1 and CDR2 (germline): SGHRS, YFSETQ.

This clone has a handful of counts. The chain links TRBV28 to TRBJ2-1; 7 positions match TRBD2. The germline gives CDR1 MDHEN, CDR2 SYDVKM. This CDR3 is built from 14 residues. V lost 6 bases to trimming and J lost 0 bases; unmatched junction nucleotides: 2. CDR3 sequence: CASRAGYSYNEQFF. As DNA, the CDR3 is TGTGCCAGCAGAGCGGGGTACTCCTACAATGAGCAGTTCTTC.

The chain has TRBV6-5 and TRBJ2-1; D is perhaps TRBD2 (5 bases). The CDR3 sequence is 12 residues long. In germline, CDR1 is MNHEY, CDR2 SVGAGI. V was pared by 5 bases and J by 8 bases, with 10 bases between. DNA of the CDR3: TGTGCCAGCAGTCTTACTAGGGATGAGCAGTTCTTC. Amino acids: CASSLTRDEQFF.

A single count supports this clone. The V and J genes are TRBV6-6 and TRBJ1-1; 7 bases map to TRBD1. J was trimmed by 2 bases and V by 5 bases; bases with no gene match: 8. The V gene's germline CDR1 is MNHNY and CDR2 SVGAGI (reference sequence). The CDR3 has 15 amino acids. The CDR3 sequence: CASSHKTGLNTEAFF. The CDR3 bases are TGTGCCAGCAGTCACAAGACAGGGCTAAACACTGAAGCTTTCTTT.

V usage is TRBV7-2 and J usage is TRBJ2-7; 15 bases fit TRBD2. This CDR3 has 14 amino acids. V was pared by 3 bases and J by 6 bases, with 0 bases of the junction left unmatched. Germline-derived CDR1 and CDR2 are SGHTA and FQGNSA. CDR3 residues: CASSLGLAGGEQYF. The CDR3 coding sequence is TGTGCCAGCAGCTTGGGACTAGCGGGAGGCGAGCAGTACTTC.

V gene TRBV6-1 combines with J gene TRBJ2-7; 11 bases agree with TRBD1. V lost 2 bases to trimming and J lost 7 bases; unmatched junction nucleotides: 4. Germline V gene data show CDR1 as MNHNS and CDR2 as SASEGT. CDR3 length: 14 amino acids. The CDR3 here is CASSEIGTGGEQYF. CDR3 DNA sequence: TGTGCCAGCAGTGAAATCGGGACAGGGGGGGAGCAGTACTTC.